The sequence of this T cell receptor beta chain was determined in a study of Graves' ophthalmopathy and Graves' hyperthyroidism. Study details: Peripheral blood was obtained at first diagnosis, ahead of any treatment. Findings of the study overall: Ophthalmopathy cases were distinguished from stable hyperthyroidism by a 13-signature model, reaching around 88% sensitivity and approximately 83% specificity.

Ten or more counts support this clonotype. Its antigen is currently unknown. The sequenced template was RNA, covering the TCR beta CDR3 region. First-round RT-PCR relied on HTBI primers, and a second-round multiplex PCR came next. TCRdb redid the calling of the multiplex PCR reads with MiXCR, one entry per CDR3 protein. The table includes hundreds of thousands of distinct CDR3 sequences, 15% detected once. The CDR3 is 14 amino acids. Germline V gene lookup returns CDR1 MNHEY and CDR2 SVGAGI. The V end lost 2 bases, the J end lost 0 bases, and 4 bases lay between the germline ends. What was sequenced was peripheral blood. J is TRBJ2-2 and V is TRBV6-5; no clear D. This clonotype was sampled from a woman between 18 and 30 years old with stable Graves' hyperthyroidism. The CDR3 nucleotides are TGTGCCAGCAGTTACGCCTCGAACACCGGGGAGCTGTTTTTT. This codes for CASSYASNTGELFF.